A single sample gave rise to the 9 T cell receptor beta chains below, sequenced in a study of blood T cell repertoires in COVID-19. Produced via immunoSEQ multiplex PCR; TCRdb's table is partial and in-frame only. Of about 99,000 clones detected, roughly 84% appear once; the ten largest clones hold around 2%. Sequencing input: peripheral blood. These receptors were taken from a man aged 65 to 85 with active or convalescent COVID-19.

On this clone itself: Other nucleotide sequences from this sample produce the same CDR3. The genes are TRBV15 and TRBJ1-6; TRBD1 might be the D (5 bases). The ends were cut back, 0 bases at V and 6 bases at J, with 9 bases in the middle. The CDR3 has 15 residues. Germline V lookup: CDR1 LNHNV, CDR2 YYDKDF (reference sequence). The CDR3 protein is CATSRDLQGNSPLHF. The CDR3 DNA sequence: TGTGCCACCAGCAGAGATTTGCAGGGTAATTCACCCCTCCACTTT.

This clone was recorded once. The rearrangement joins TRBV5-1 to TRBJ2-3, with D maybe TRBD2 (6 bases). From germline, CDR1 is SGHRS and CDR2 YFSETQ. The CDR3 length is 15 residues. V was cut by 0 bases and J by 5 bases, with 13 bases left in between. The CDR3 loop is CASSLGPAGGDTQYF. The DNA for the CDR3 is TGCGCCAGCAGCTTGGGGCCAGCGGGCGGAGATACGCAGTATTTT.

The gene calls are TRBV6-5 and TRBJ1-3; no firm D call. The CDR3 runs 15 residues. V was pared by 2 bases and J by 0 bases, with 8 bases between. CDR1 is MNHEY and CDR2 is SVGAGI in the germline V gene. The CDR3 is CASSYADSSGNTIYF. CDR3 in DNA: TGTGCCAGCAGTTACGCCGATAGCTCTGGAAACACCATATATTTT.

The gene calls are TRBV7-8 and TRBJ1-2, with 10 nucleotides matching TRBD1. CDR3 length equals 16 residues. The V segment lost 6 bases and the J segment 4 bases; nucleotides outside the gene matches: 11. Germline V gene data show CDR1 as SGHVS and CDR2 as FQNEAQ. In DNA, the CDR3 is TGTGCCAGCAGACTCCTCCCGGGACAGGGGACCTATGGCTACACCTTC. Amino acid sequence: CASRLLPGQGTYGYTF. Full variable domain (rest looked up from reference TRBV7-8 and TRBJ1-2): GAGVSQSPRYKVAKRGQDVALRCDPISGHVSLFWYQQALGQGPEFLTYFQNEAQLDKSGLPSDRFFAERPEGSVSTLKIQRTQQEDSAVYLCASRLLPGQGTYGYTFGSGTRLTVV.

The V gene is TRBV5-1, the J gene TRBJ2-3, with 13 bases aligning to TRBD2. Germline values: CDR1 SGHRS, CDR2 YFSETQ. The ends lost 4 bases at V and 4 bases at J; junction bases unmatched: 9. CDR3 size: 17 residues. The CDR3 sequence is CASSQAGTSGGADTQYF. CDR3 DNA sequence: TGCGCCAGCAGCCAGGCGGGCACTAGCGGGGGGGCAGATACGCAGTATTTT.

This clone was counted a few times. The CDR3 sequence: CASRDRGTTEAFF. The CDR3 DNA sequence: TGTGCCAGTAGAGACAGGGGAACAACTGAAGCTTTCTTT. This chain connects TRBV19 to TRBJ1-1; the match to TRBD1 covers 8 bases. Germline CDR1 LNHDA, CDR2 SQIVND (reference sequence). This CDR3 contains 13 residues. V lost 6 bases, J lost 5 bases, and 5 bases stayed unmatched.

This chain joins TRBV2 and TRBJ1-5, with a weak D call TRBD1 (5 bases). The length of the CDR3 is 16 residues. Per the germline V gene, CDR1 is SNHLY and CDR2 is FYNNEI. Trimming pared 1 base from V and 2 bases from J, leaving 12 bases between. The CDR3 region is CASSEVREGGNQPQHF. The CDR3 coding sequence is TGTGCCAGCAGTGAAGTCAGGGAGGGTGGCAATCAGCCCCAGCATTTT.

The chain employs TRBV5-5 and TRBJ2-2; 11 nucleotides align to TRBD2. Germline CDR1 reads SGHKS; CDR2 reads YYEKEE (reference sequence). The trim removed 0 bases at V and 1 base at J, leaving 2 bases unmatched. The CDR3 covers 17 residues. In DNA, the CDR3 is TGTGCCAGCAGCTTGGGTACTAGCGGGGGGAACACCGGGGAGCTGTTTTTT. Its protein is CASSLGTSGGNTGELFF.

This clone was detected only a few times. The chain joins TRBV9 to TRBJ1-6; 9 bases are a match to TRBD1. CDR3 size: 14 residues. The germline CDR1 and CDR2 sequences are SGDLS and YYNGEE. V was clipped by 3 bases and J by 7 bases; unmatched bases: 2. CDR3 residues: CASSGGTGNSPLHF. CDR3 coding DNA: TGTGCCAGCAGCGGCGGGACAGGGAATTCACCCCTCCACTTT.